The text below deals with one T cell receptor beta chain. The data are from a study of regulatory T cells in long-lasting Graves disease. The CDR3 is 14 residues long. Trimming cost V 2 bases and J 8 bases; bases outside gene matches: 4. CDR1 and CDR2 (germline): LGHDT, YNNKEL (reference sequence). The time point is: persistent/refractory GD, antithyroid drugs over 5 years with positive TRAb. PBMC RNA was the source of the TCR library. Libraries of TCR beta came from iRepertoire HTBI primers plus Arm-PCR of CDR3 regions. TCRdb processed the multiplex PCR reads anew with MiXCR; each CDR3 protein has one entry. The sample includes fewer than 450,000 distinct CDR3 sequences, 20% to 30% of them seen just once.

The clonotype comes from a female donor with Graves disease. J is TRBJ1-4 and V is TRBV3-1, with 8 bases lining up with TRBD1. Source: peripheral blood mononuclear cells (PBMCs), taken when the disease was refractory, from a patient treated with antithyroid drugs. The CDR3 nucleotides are TGTGCCAGCAGCCAATCCGGGACAGGCGAAAAACTGTTTTTT. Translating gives CASSQSGTGEKLFF.